Listed below are T cell receptor beta chains from one sample, sequenced in a study of T cell responses to AZD1222 COVID-19 vaccine. Measured with immunoSEQ multiplex PCR; TCRdb has only the in-frame clones, and not every one. This table has fewer than 50,000 clones, more than 60% appearing once. The sequenced sample was peripheral blood, obtained on day 0 of AZD1222 vaccination. All receptors come from an adult in good health. Both conserved end residues are part of each CDR3. A D gene is named only where the DNA matches it firmly. Size is omitted from some rows. Given values are once, few, many or a class for expanded clones.

once	TRBV10-3	TRBJ1-1	.	TGTGCCATCAAAGGTTCGAACACTGAAGCTTTCTTT	CAIKGSNTEAFF
few	TRBV5-1	TRBJ2-7	TRBD2	TGCGCCAGCAAGCTCTCCCCACTAGCGGACTACGAGCAGTACTTC	CASKLSPLADYEQYF
few	TRBV5-4	TRBJ1-2	TRBD1	TGTGCCAGCAGCTCCCGGGACAGGGGATTTGGCTACACCTTC	CASSSRDRGFGYTF
.	TRBV3-1/TRBV3-2	TRBJ2-5	.	TGTGCCAGCGGTAGGAGAGGGGACCTAGAGACCCAGTACTTC	CASGRRGDLETQYF
.	TRBV9	TRBJ2-2	TRBD2	TGTGCCAGCAGCCGACTAGAATGGACTAGTACCTCCGGGGAGCTGTTTTTT	CASSRLEWTSTSGELFF
once	TRBV2	TRBJ2-3	.	TGTGCCATCAATCTTAGCGGAGATACGCAGTATTTT	CAINLSGDTQYF
.	TRBV27	TRBJ2-2	TRBD2	TGTGCCAGCAGGGTGAACGGGGGGGTCACCGGGGAGCTGTTTTTT	CASRVNGGVTGELFF
.	TRBV5-1	TRBJ2-5	TRBD1	TGCGCCAGCAGCTTCCGACAGGGTGAGGCAGAGACCCAGTACTTC	CASSFRQGEAETQYF
.	TRBV2	TRBJ2-3	.	TGTGCCAGCAGTGAACTAGCGCTTACAGATACGCAGTATTTT	CASSELALTDTQYF
.	TRBV24-1	TRBJ1-2	TRBD1	TGTGCCACCAGTGACCCGGACAGGATCTATGGCTACACCTTC	CATSDPDRIYGYTF
.	TRBV9	TRBJ1-1	.	TGTGCCAGCAGCGTCAAGGGGCGGAACACTGAAGCTTTCTTT	CASSVKGRNTEAFF
.	TRBV10-1	TRBJ1-4	.	TGCGCCAGCAGACCGGGGGACGCAACTAATGAAAAACTGTTTTTT	CASRPGDATNEKLFF
.	TRBV5-8	TRBJ1-2	.	TGTGCCAGCAGCTTACGTCAGGGGTCCTATGGCTACACCTTC	CASSLRQGSYGYTF
.	TRBV3-1/TRBV3-2	TRBJ2-5	TRBD2	TGTGCCAGCAGCGGGAGGGCCAGGGAGACCCAGTACTTC	CASSGRARETQYF
.	TRBV6-5	TRBJ1-6	.	TGTGCCACCCAGGGGAGCTCCTATAATTCACCCCTCCACTTT	CATQGSSYNSPLHF
.	TRBV5-4	TRBJ2-3	TRBD2	TGTGCCAGCAGCTTGCCCCTAGCGGGGGTGAGCACAGATACGCAGTATTTT	CASSLPLAGVSTDTQYF
.	TRBV19	TRBJ1-3	.	TGTGCCAGTAAAAAGGAACCTTTGACTGGAAACACCATATATTTT	CASKKEPLTGNTIYF
.	TRBV10-2	TRBJ1-2	TRBD1	TGCGCCAGCAGCCCCCAGGGGGCTAACTATGGCTACACCTTC	CASSPQGANYGYTF
.	TRBV5-1	TRBJ1-2	.	TGCGCCAGCAGCCCAGATCACTATGGCTACACCTTC	CASSPDHYGYTF
.	TRBV19	TRBJ2-3	TRBD1	TGTGCCAGTCGCAGCCGGACAGGGAATAAAGATACGCAGTATTTT	CASRSRTGNKDTQYF
.	TRBV28	TRBJ2-2	.	TGTGCCAGCAGGGGCGGAACGAACACCGGGGAGCTGTTTTTT	CASRGGTNTGELFF
.	TRBV5-1	TRBJ2-1	.	TGCGCCAGCAGCTTGTCAAGCTCGAATGAGCAGTTCTTC	CASSLSSSNEQFF
.	TRBV5-4	TRBJ1-6	.	TGTGCCAGCAGCCCACCAGGGGTTCCATATAATTCACCCCTCCACTTT	CASSPPGVPYNSPLHF
.	TRBV18	TRBJ2-2	.	TGTGCCAGCTCACCATTTTGGGTCGACGGGGAGCTGTTTTTT	CASSPFWVDGELFF
.	TRBV7-8	TRBJ1-1	.	TGTGCCAGCAGCTTATACCAGGGTGGCACTGAAGCTTTCTTT	CASSLYQGGTEAFF
once	TRBV7-8	TRBJ1-4	.	TGTGCCAGCAGCTTGGGGAACCCTAATGAAAAACTGTTTTTT	CASSLGNPNEKLFF
.	TRBV24-1	TRBJ2-1	TRBD2	TGTGCCACCAGTGGTCCTAGCGGGGGGGCCTCATCTTACAATGAGCAGTTCTTC	CATSGPSGGASSYNEQFF
.	TRBV25-1	TRBJ1-1	.	TGTGCCAGCAGTGAAGGGATGAACACTGAAGCTTTCTTT	CASSEGMNTEAFF
.	TRBV19	TRBJ2-1	TRBD1	TGTGCCGGATACAGGGGGTCACTCTCCTACAATGAGCAGTTCTTC	CAGYRGSLSYNEQFF
once	TRBV28	TRBJ2-7	.	TGTGCCAGCAGTACAGGGATTTACGAGCAGTACTTC	CASSTGIYEQYF
.	TRBV18	TRBJ1-2	TRBD1	TGTGCCAGCTCACCTGCCGACAGGGGAAACTATGGCTACACCTTC	CASSPADRGNYGYTF
.	TRBV6-5	TRBJ1-2	.	TGTGCCAGCAGTTACCTCGTCCCCGGGGTGACCTATGGCTACACCTTC	CASSYLVPGVTYGYTF
.	TRBV6-5	TRBJ2-3	.	TGTGCCAGCAGTCAGGGGTATAGAGATACGCAGTATTTT	CASSQGYRDTQYF
.	TRBV5-1	TRBJ1-3	.	TGCGCCAGCAGCTTGATGGTCGGGGCACATGGAAACACCATATATTTT	CASSLMVGAHGNTIYF
.	TRBV7-9	TRBJ1-3	.	TGTGCCAGCAGCTTAATTGGGTCCTCTGGAAACACCATATATTTT	CASSLIGSSGNTIYF
.	TRBV7-2	TRBJ2-5	.	TGTGCCAGCAGCTCCCCACCCGGCAGGCCCGCCCTAGGGGAGACCCAGTACTTC	CASSSPPGRPALGETQYF
.	TRBV25-1	TRBJ1-2	.	TGTGCCAGCAGTGAGCCTGGGGGGGGCTTGGTCTATGGCTACACCTTC	CASSEPGGGLVYGYTF
.	TRBV28	TRBJ1-2	.	TGTGCCAGCAGTCCCTTGGGGGGTGGCTACACCTTC	CASSPLGGGYTF
.	TRBV7-2	TRBJ1-6	.	TGTGCCAGCAGCTTAGCCCCCAAGAATTCACCCCTCCACTTT	CASSLAPKNSPLHF
.	TRBV7-3	TRBJ2-5	.	TGTGCCAGCAGCTCACGGGGGCCAGACTCAAAAGAGACCCAGTACTTC	CASSSRGPDSKETQYF
.	TRBV12-5	TRBJ1-2	.	TGTGCTAGTGGTTTGGAGCCTTCAGGGGCGTACGGTGGCTACACCTTC	CASGLEPSGAYGGYTF